The clone carrying this T cell receptor (beta chain) has just a few counts. CDR1 and CDR2 from the germline V gene are SGHAT and FQNNGV. This CDR3 contains 13 residues. V shed 6 bases and J shed 5 bases, with 13 bases lying between them. RNA transcripts were the source from which TCR beta CDR3 regions were amplified. Following a first-round RT-PCR that used HTBI primers, a second-round multiplex PCR was carried out. TCRdb analysed the multiplex PCR reads with MiXCR anew, one entry per CDR3 protein. Altogether 680,000 or so distinct CDR3 sequences are present, 22% being singletons, with the ten largest covering more than 5.5%. This sample stems from a study of Graves' ophthalmopathy and Graves' hyperthyroidism. Background on the study: At initial diagnosis, peripheral blood was obtained, and this preceded any treatment.

Certain patients, namely those with other autoimmune diseases, uncontrolled infections, pregnancy or lactation, were excluded. The genes are TRBV11-2 and TRBJ2-5; D is ambiguous. The origin of this receptor is a young woman with stable Graves' hyperthyroidism. Some clones in this sample may be carry-over from other donors' samples. Sequencing used peripheral blood. The CDR3, as DNA: TGTGCCAGCAGGTCCCAGGTGGTTGAGACCCAGTACTTC. This translates into CASRSQVVETQYF.